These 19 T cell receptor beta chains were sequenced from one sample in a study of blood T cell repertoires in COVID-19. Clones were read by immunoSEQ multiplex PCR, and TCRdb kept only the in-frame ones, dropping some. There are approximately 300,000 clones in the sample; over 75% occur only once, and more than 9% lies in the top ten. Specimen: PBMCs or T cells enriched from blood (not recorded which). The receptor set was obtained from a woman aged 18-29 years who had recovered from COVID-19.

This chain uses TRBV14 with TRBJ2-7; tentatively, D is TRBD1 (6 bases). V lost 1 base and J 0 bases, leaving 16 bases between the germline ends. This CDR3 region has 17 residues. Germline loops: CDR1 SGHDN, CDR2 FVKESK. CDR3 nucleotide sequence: TGTGCCAGCAGCCAAGGATTCCGGGACAAGAGCTCCTACGAGCAGTACTTC. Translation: CASSQGFRDKSSYEQYF.

In nucleotides, the CDR3 is TGTGCCAGCATGAGGGCGGGCAATCAGCCCCAGCATTTT. This codes for CASMRAGNQPQHF. The chain joins TRBV12-3 or TRBV12-4 to TRBJ1-5; the D is unclear. This CDR3 is built from 13 residues. V gave up 7 bases and J gave up 2 bases, with 9 bases separating them.

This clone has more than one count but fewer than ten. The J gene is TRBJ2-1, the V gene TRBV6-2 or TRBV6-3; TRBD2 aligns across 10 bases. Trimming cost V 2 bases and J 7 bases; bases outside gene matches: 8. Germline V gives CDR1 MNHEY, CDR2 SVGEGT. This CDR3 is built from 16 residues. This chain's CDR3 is CASSYALAGVLNEQFF. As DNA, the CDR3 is TGTGCCAGCAGTTACGCCCTAGCGGGAGTCTTGAATGAGCAGTTCTTC.

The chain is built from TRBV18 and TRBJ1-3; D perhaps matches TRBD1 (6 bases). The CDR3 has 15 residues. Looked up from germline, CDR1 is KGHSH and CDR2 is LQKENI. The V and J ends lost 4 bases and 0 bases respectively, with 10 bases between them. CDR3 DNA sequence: TGTGCCAGCTCACAGGACAGAAGCTCTGGAAACACCATATATTTT. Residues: CASSQDRSSGNTIYF.

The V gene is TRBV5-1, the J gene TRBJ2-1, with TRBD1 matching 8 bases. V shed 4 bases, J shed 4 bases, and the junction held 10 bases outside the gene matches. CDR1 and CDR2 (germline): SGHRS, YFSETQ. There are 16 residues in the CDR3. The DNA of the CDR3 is TGCGCCAGCAGCCCGGATTCTGGACAGGGATACAATGAGCAGTTCTTC. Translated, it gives CASSPDSGQGYNEQFF.

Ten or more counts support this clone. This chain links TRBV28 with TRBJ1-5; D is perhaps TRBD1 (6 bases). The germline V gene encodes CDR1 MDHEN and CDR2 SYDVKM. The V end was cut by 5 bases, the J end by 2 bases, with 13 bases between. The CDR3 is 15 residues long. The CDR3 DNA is TGTGCCAGCAGTCGGCAGGGGAGTCGCAATCAGCCCCAGCATTTT. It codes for CASSRQGSRNQPQHF. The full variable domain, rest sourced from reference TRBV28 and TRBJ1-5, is DVKVTQSSRYLVKRTGEKVFLECVQDMDHENMFWYRQDPGLGLRLIYFSYDVKMKEKGDIPEGYSVSREKKERFSLILESASTNQTSMYLCASSRQGSRNQPQHFGDGTRLSIL.

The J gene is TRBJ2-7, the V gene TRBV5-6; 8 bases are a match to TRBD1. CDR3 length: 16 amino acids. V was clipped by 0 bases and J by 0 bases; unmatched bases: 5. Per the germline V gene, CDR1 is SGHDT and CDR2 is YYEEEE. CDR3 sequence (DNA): TGTGCCAGCAGCTTGGGGGGACAGGCTAGCTCCTACGAGCAGTACTTC. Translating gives CASSLGGQASSYEQYF.

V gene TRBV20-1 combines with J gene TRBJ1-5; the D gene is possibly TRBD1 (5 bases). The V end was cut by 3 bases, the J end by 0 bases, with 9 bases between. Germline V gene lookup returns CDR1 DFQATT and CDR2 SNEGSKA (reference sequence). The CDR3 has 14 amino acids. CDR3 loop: CSASPRVSNQPQHF. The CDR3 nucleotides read TGCAGTGCTAGTCCCAGGGTTAGCAATCAGCCCCAGCATTTT.

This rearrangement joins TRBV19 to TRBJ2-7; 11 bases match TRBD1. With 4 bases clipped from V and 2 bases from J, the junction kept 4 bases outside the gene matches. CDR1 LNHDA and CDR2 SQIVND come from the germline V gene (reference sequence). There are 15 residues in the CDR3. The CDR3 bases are TGTGCCAGTAGTAGCGGACAGGGGGCCACCTACGAGCAGTACTTC. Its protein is CASSSGQGATYEQYF. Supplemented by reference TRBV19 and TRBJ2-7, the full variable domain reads DGGITQSPKYLFRKEGQNVTLSCEQNLNHDAMYWYRQDPGQGLRLIYYSQIVNDFQKGDIAEGYSVSREKKESFPLTVTSAQKNPTAFYLCASSSGQGATYEQYFGPGTRLTVT.

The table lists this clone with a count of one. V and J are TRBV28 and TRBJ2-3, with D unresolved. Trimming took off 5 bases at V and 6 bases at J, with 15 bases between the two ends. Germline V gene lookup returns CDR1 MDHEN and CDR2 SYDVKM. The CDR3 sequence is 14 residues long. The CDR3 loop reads CASSLTTQTDTQYF. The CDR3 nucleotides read TGTGCCAGCAGTCTAACGACACAGACGGATACGCAGTATTTT.

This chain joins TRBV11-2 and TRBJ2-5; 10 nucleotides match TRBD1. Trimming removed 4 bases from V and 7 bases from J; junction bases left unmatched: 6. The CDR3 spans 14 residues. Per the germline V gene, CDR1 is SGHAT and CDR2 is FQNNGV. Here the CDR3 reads CASSYSGTGVTQYF. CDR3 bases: TGTGCCAGCAGCTATTCCGGGACAGGGGTGACCCAGTACTTC.

The CDR3 spells CASSQEGQGSRNTEAFF. As DNA, the CDR3 is TGTGCCAGCAGCCAAGAAGGACAGGGAAGTAGGAACACTGAAGCTTTCTTT. The rearrangement joins TRBV4-2 to TRBJ1-1; 8 bases map to TRBD1. V lost 0 bases, J lost 1 base, and 7 bases stayed unmatched. The V gene's germline CDR1 is LGHNA and CDR2 YNFKEQ. The CDR3 covers 17 residues.

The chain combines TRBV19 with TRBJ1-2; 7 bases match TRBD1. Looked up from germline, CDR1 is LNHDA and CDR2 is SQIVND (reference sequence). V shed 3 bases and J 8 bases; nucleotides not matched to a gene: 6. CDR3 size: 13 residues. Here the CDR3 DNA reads TGTGCCAGTAGTATTACGGACAGGCCCGGCTACACCTTC. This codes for CASSITDRPGYTF.

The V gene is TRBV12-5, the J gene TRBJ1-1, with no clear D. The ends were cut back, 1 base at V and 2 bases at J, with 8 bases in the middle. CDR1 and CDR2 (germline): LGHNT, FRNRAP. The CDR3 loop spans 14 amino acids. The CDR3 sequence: CASGLDSTNTEAFF. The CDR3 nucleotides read TGTGCTAGTGGTTTGGACTCCACTAACACTGAAGCTTTCTTT.

The DNA for the CDR3 is TGTGCCAGCAGCTTAGTCTCCCCGGAGGACAGGGTCGGGGCTGAAGCTTTCTTT. Protein product: CASSLVSPEDRVGAEAFF. The chain links TRBV7-6 to TRBJ1-1; TRBD1 matches 8 bases. The CDR3 loop spans 18 amino acids. Per germline, CDR1 SGHVS and CDR2 FNYEAQ. J gave up 6 bases and V 1 base, and 16 bases lay outside the gene matches.

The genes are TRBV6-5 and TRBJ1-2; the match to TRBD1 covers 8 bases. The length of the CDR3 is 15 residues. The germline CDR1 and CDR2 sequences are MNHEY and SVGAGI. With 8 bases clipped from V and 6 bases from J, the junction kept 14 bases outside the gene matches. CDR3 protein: CASSHHPLDRDGYTF. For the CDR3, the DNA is TGTGCCAGCTCTCACCACCCCCTGGACAGGGATGGCTACACCTTC.

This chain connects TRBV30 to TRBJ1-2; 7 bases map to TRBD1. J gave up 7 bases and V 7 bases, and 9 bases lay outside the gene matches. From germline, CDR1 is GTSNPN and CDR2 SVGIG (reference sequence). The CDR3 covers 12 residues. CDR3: CASGQEPRGYTF. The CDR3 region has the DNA TGTGCCTCCGGACAGGAGCCTCGTGGCTACACCTTC.

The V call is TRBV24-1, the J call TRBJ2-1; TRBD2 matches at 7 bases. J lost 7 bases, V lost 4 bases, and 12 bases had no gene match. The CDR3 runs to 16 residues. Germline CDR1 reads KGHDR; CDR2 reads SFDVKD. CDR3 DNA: TGTGCCACCAGTGACTTTATAGCGGGCACGGGTAATGAGCAGTTCTTC. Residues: CATSDFIAGTGNEQFF.

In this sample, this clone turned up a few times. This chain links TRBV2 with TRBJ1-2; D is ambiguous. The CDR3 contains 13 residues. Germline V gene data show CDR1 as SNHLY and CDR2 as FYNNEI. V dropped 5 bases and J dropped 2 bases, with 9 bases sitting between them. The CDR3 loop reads CASSQQVNYGYTF. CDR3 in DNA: TGTGCCAGCAGTCAGCAGGTGAACTATGGCTACACCTTC.